This T cell receptor (beta chain) emerged from a study of T cell changes during pregnancy in multiple sclerosis. Germline CDR1 KGHSH, CDR2 LQKENI. The CDR3 is 18 amino acids. Assay: immunoSEQ multiplex PCR; the TCRdb copy retains only in-frame clones and omits some. The sample includes tens of thousands of clones, roughly 93% seen only once; the top ten take 2.5% to 3%. Points on this clone: Germline is not matched at one junction end, which may reflect a read error.

The TCR sequence derives from a female donor with multiple sclerosis, enrolled in a pregnancy study. The sequences come from peripheral blood, collected in the second trimester of pregnancy. The genes are TRBV18 and TRBJ2-7; 9 bases line up with TRBD1. CDR3 coding DNA: TGTGCCAGCACACCGGGACAGGGTTCCCTAATCGTCTCCTACGAGCAGTACTTC. Translating gives CASTPGQGSLIVSYEQYF.